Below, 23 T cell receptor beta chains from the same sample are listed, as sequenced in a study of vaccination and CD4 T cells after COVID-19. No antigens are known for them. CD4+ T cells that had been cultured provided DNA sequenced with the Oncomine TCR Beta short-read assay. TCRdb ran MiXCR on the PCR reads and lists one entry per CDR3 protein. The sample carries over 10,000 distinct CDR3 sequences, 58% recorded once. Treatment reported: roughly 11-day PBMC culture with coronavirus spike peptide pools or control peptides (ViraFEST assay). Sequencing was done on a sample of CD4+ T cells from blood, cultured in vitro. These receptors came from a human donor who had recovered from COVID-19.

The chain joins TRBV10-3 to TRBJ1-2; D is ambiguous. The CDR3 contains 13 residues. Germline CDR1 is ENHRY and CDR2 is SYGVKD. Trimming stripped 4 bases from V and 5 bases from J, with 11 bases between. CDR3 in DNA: TGTGCCATCAGTGTCAAGGAGGTTTATGGCTACACCTTC. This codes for CAISVKEVYGYTF.

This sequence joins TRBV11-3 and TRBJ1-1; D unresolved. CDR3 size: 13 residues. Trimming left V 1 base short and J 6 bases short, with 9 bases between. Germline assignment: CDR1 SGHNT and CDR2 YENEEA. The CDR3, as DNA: TGTGCCAGCAGCTTAGGGGCACCACCTGAAGCTTTCTTT. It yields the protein CASSLGAPPEAFF.

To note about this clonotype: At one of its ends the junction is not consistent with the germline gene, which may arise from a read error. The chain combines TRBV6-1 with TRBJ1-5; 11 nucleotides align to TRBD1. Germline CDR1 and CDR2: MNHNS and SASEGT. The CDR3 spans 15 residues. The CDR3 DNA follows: TGTGCCATCAGTGAAGGGACAGGGGGTCCACAGCCCCAGCATTTT. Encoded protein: CAISEGTGGPQPQHF.

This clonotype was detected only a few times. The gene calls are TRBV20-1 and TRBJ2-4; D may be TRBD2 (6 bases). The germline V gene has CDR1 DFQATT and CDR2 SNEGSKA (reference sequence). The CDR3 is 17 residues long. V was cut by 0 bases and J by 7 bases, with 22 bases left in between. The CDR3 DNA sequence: TGCAGTGCTAGAGATGGTCTGGAGGGGCAGATTGGTAACATTCAGTACTTC. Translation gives CSARDGLEGQIGNIQYF.

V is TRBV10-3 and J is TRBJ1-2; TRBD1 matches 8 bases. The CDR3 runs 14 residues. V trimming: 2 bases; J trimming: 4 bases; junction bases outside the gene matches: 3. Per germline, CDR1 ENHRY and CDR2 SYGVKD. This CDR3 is CAISEAGGLYGYTF. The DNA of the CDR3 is TGTGCCATCAGTGAGGCAGGGGGCCTCTATGGCTACACCTTC.

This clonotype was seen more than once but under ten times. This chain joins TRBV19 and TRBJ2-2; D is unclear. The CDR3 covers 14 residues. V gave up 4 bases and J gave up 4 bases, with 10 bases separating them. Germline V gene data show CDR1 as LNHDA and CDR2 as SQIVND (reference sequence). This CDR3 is CASSKGSSTGELFF. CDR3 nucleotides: TGTGCCAGTAGTAAGGGCAGCAGCACCGGGGAGCTGTTTTTT.

The CDR3: CASSDQPGTTEAFF. Here the CDR3 DNA reads TGTGCCAGCAGCGATCAGCCCGGGACCACTGAAGCTTTCTTT. The chain joins TRBV11-2 to TRBJ1-1; D possibly corresponds to TRBD1 (5 bases). Germline V lookup: CDR1 SGHAT, CDR2 FQNNGV. V lost 5 bases to trimming and J lost 4 bases, with 14 bases between them. The CDR3 totals 14 residues.

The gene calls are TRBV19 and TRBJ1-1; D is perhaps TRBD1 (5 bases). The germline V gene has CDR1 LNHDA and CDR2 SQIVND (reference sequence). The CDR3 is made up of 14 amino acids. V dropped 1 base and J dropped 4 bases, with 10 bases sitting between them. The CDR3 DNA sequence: TGTGCCAGTAGTATAGGGCAGGGTATCACTGAAGCTTTCTTT. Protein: CASSIGQGITEAFF.

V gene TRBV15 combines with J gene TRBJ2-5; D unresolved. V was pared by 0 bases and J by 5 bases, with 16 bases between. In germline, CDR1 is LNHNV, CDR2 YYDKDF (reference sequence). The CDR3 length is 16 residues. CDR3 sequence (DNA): TGTGCCACCAGCAGAGATACTGGGGATGATGCTGAGACCCAGTACTTC. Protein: CATSRDTGDDAETQYF.

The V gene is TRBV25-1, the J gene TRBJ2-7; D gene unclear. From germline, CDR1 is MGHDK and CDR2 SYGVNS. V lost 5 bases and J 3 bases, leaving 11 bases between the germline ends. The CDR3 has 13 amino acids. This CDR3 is CASSHSGVYEQYF. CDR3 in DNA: TGTGCCAGCAGTCACTCTGGGGTCTACGAGCAGTACTTC.

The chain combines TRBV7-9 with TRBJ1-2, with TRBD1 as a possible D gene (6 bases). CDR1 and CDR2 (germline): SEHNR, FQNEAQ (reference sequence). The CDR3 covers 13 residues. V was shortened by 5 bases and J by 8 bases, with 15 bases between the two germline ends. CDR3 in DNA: TGTGCCAGCAGCCCGCAGGGGTCCGACGGCTACACCTTC. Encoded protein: CASSPQGSDGYTF.

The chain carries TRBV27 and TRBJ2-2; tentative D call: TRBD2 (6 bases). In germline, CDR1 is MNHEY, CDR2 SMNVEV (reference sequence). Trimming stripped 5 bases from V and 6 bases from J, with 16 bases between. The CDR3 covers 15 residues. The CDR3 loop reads CASSPRLDISGELFF. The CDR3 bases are TGTGCCAGCAGTCCCCGACTAGATATTTCCGGGGAGCTGTTTTTT.

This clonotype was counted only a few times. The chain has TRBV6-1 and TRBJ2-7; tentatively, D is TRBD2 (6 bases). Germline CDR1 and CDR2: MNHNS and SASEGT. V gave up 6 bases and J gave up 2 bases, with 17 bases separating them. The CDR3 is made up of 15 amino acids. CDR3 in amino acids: CASSTGGTDTYEQYF. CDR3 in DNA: TGTGCCAGCAGCACGGGCGGGACGGATACCTACGAGCAGTACTTC.

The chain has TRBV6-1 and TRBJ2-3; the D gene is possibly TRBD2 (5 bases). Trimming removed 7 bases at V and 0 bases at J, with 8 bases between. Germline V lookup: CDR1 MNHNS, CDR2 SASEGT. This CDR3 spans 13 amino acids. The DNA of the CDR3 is TGTGCCAGCACGAGCGGAAGCACAGATACGCAGTATTTT. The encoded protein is CASTSGSTDTQYF.

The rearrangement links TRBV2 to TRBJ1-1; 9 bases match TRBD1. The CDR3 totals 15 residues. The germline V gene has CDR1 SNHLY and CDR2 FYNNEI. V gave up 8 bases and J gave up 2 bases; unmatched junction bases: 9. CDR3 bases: TGTGCCAGCCAGGACAGGGGACTTGGAAACACTGAAGCTTTCTTT. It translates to CASQDRGLGNTEAFF.

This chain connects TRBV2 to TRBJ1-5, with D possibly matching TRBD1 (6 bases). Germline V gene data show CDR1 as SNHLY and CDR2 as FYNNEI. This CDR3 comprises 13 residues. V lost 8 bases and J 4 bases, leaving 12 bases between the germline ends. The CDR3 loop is CASGQTLNQPQHF. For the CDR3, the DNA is TGTGCCAGCGGACAGACTCTGAATCAGCCCCAGCATTTT.

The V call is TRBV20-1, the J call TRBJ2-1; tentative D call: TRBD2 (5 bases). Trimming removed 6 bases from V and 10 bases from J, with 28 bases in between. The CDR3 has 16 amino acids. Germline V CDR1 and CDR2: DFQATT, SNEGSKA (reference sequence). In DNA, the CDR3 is TGCAGTGCCCAGGATTTATCCCGGGGTTTTAGGAGGGAGCAGTTCTTC. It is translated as CSAQDLSRGFRREQFF.

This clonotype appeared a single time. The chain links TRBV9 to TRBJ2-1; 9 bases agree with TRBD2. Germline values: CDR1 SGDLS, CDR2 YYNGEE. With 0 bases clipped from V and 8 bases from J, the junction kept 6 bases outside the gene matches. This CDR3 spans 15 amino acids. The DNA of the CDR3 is TGTGCCAGCAGCGTAGTAGCGGGAGATGTTTATGAGCAGTTCTTC. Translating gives CASSVVAGDVYEQFF.

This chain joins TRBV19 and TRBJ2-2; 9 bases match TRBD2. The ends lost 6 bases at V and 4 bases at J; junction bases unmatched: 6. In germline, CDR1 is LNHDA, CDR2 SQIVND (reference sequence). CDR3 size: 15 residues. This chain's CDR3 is CASSPRAGGTGELFF. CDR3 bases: TGTGCCAGTAGCCCGAGAGCGGGGGGCACCGGGGAGCTGTTTTTT.

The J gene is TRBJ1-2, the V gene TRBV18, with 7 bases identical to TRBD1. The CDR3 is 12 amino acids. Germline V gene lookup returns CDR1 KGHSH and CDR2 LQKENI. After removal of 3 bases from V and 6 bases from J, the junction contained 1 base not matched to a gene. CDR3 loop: CASSPRGDGYTF. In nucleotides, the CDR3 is TGTGCCAGCTCACCCAGGGGGGATGGCTACACCTTC.

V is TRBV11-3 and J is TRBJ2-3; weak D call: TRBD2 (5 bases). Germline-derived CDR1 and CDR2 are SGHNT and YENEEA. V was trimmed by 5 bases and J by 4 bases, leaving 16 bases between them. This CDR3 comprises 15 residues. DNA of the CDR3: TGTGCCAGCAGCCGTTCCCGGACTGGCCCAGATACGCAGTATTTT. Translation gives CASSRSRTGPDTQYF.

Here the CDR3 reads CSASPVRGRETQYF. DNA of the CDR3: TGCAGTGCTAGCCCAGTCAGGGGGAGGGAGACCCAGTACTTC. The rearrangement uses TRBV20-1 and TRBJ2-5; tentatively, D is TRBD1 (7 bases). The CDR3 is 14 residues long. Germline CDR1 and CDR2: DFQATT and SNEGSKA (reference sequence). Trimming cost V 3 bases and J 5 bases, with 16 bases left between them.

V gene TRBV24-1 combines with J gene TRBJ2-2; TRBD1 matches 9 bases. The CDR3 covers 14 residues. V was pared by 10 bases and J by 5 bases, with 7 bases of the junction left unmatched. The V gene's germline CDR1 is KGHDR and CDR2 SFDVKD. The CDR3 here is CATEDRGGTGELFF. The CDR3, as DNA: TGTGCCACGGAGGACAGGGGTGGAACCGGGGAGCTGTTTTTT.